The rows below give T cell receptor beta chains drawn from one sample of a study of cytomegalovirus exposure and HLA in healthy donors. Using immunoSEQ multiplex PCR, the repertoire was profiled, and TCRdb retains in-frame clones only, with some absent. This sample carries more than 95,000 clones, around four fifths of them seen once, and the ten largest clones take 1% to 1.5%. Material for sequencing was PBMCs. The receptor source for this set is a man under 40 in good health and CMV-seronegative. CDR3s include the opening cysteine and the closing phenylalanine or tryptophan. A D gene is named only where the DNA matches it firmly. Size is stated for part of the rows, as once, few or many counts, or as a class when the clone is expanded.

>TRBJ2-1|TRBV4-3|TRBD2|.
CASSQVIAGIYNEQFF
TGCGCCAGCAGCCAAGTTATAGCGGGGATTTACAATGAGCAGTTCTTC
>TRBJ1-1|TRBV5-4|.|.
CATQVAVNTEAFF
TGTGCCACACAGGTGGCAGTTAACACTGAAGCTTTCTTT
>TRBJ2-7|TRBV11-2|.|.
CASSFGEEYEQYF
TGTGCCAGCAGCTTTGGCGAGGAGTACGAGCAGTACTTC
>TRBJ1-2|TRBV5-1|.|.
CASSPEANYGYTF
TGCGCCAGCAGCCCGGAGGCTAACTATGGCTACACCTTC
>TRBJ1-2|TRBV14|.|once
CASSQDWASAYGYTF
TGTGCCAGCAGCCAAGATTGGGCGTCAGCTTATGGCTACACCTTC
>TRBJ2-3|TRBV30|.|.
CAWSGAGFTDTQYF
TGTGCCTGGAGTGGAGCGGGCTTCACAGATACGCAGTATTTT
>TRBJ1-2|TRBV4-3|.|once
CASSQERFGYTF
TGCGCCAGCAGCCAAGAGCGTTTCGGCTACACCTTC
>TRBJ2-5|TRBV5-4|TRBD2|few
CASSLSGRRLGAQYF
TGTGCCAGCAGCTTGAGCGGGAGACGGTTGGGCGCCCAGTACTTC
>TRBJ1-5|TRBV19|.|once
CASSMLGENQPQHF
TGTGCCAGTAGTATGTTGGGAGAAAATCAGCCCCAGCATTTT
>TRBJ1-3|TRBV6-5|.|.
CASSYARDFGNTIYF
TGTGCCAGCAGTTACGCCCGGGACTTTGGAAACACCATATATTTT
>TRBJ2-3|TRBV18|.|.
CASSPGTNADTQYF
TGTGCCAGCTCGCCCGGGACAAATGCAGATACGCAGTATTTT
>TRBJ2-6|TRBV28|TRBD1|.
CASSFGQGAPPVPGANVLTF
TGTGCCAGCAGTTTCGGACAGGGGGCGCCCCCTGTCCCTGGGGCCAACGTCCTGACTTTC
>TRBJ1-4|TRBV19|.|.
CASTSRPGAAEKLFF
TGTGCCAGTACCTCAAGGCCGGGAGCGGCTGAAAAACTGTTTTTT
>TRBJ2-3|TRBV15|.|.
CATSSEQGSADTQYF
TGTGCCACCAGCAGTGAACAGGGTTCGGCAGATACGCAGTATTTT
>TRBJ2-7|TRBV30|TRBD1|.
CAWSESGTGSFEQYF
TGTGCCTGGAGCGAATCCGGGACAGGGAGTTTCGAGCAGTACTTC
>TRBJ1-1|TRBV18|.|few
CASSPPSLNTEAFF
TGTGCCAGCTCACCACCGTCACTTAACACTGAAGCTTTCTTT
>TRBJ1-4|TRBV2|TRBD1|.
CARGGQGYEKLFF
TGTGCCAGGGGGGGACAGGGGTACGAAAAACTGTTTTTT
>TRBJ1-2|TRBV6-1|TRBD1|.
CASGWTGAYGYTF
TGTGCCAGCGGGTGGACAGGGGCCTATGGCTACACCTTC
>TRBJ2-2|TRBV7-6|.|.
CASSEGPGGTGELFF
TGTGCCAGCTCGGAGGGGCCCGGTGGTACCGGGGAGCTGTTTTTT
>TRBJ2-2|TRBV9|TRBD1|.
CASSVEPWDSPPNTGELFF
TGTGCCAGCAGCGTAGAGCCTTGGGACAGTCCACCGAACACCGGGGAGCTGTTTTTT
>TRBJ2-1|TRBV4-3|TRBD1|.
CASSQARTGTNEQFF
TGCGCCAGCAGCCAAGCCCGGACAGGGACCAATGAGCAGTTCTTC
>TRBJ2-1|TRBV5-1|TRBD2|.
CASSFGGALNEQFF
TGCGCCAGCAGTTTCGGGGGGGCGCTGAATGAGCAGTTCTTC
>TRBJ1-3|TRBV9|.|.
CASSLRQSPGNTIYF
TGTGCCAGCAGCCTTCGACAGTCTCCTGGAAACACCATATATTTT
>TRBJ2-5|TRBV19|.|few
CASSATWTPQETQYF
TGTGCCAGTAGTGCCACATGGACACCACAAGAGACCCAGTACTTC
>TRBJ1-3|TRBV4-1|TRBD1|once
CASSQVRVGTGSHTSGNTIYF
TGCGCCAGCAGCCAAGTTCGAGTAGGGACAGGGTCCCATACCTCTGGAAACACCATATATTTT
>TRBJ1-3|TRBV5-6|TRBD1|few
CASSLQQGAEGNTIYF
TGTGCCAGCAGCTTGCAACAGGGGGCGGAGGGAAACACCATATATTTT
>TRBJ2-3|TRBV30|.|.
CAWSPGTETDTQYF
TGTGCCTGGAGTCCTGGCACGGAGACAGATACGCAGTATTTT
>TRBJ2-1|TRBV19|TRBD1|.
CASSVGQGVYYEQFF
TGTGCCAGTAGTGTGGGACAGGGGGTTTATTATGAGCAGTTCTTC
>TRBJ2-5|TRBV4-1|.|.
CASSQDAGSQETQYF
TGCGCCAGCAGCCAAGATGCGGGGAGCCAAGAGACCCAGTACTTC
>TRBJ2-1|TRBV11-3|TRBD1|.
CASSLSGQGIGEQFF
TGTGCCAGCAGCCTCTCGGGACAGGGGATAGGGGAGCAGTTCTTC
>TRBJ2-5|TRBV5-5|TRBD1|.
CASSPTGTQETQYF
TGTGCCAGCAGCCCGACAGGGACCCAAGAGACCCAGTACTTC
>TRBJ1-2|TRBV25-1|.|.
CASSTIYSQGEGYTF
TGTGCCAGCAGTACGATTTACAGCCAAGGGGAAGGCTACACCTTC
>TRBJ2-3|TRBV5-4|TRBD1|.
CASSFWTGRTDTQYF
TGTGCCAGCAGCTTTTGGACAGGGCGCACAGATACGCAGTATTTT
>TRBJ1-1|TRBV5-1|TRBD1|.
CASSQQGATEAFF
TGCGCCAGCAGCCAACAGGGGGCCACTGAAGCTTTCTTT
>TRBJ2-5|TRBV5-1|TRBD2|once
CASSLGEGLAGVETQYF
TGCGCCAGCAGCTTGGGGGAAGGACTAGCGGGGGTGGAGACCCAGTACTTC
>TRBJ1-2|TRBV18|TRBD1|.
CASSWDRNYGYTF
TGTGCCAGCTCCTGGGACAGGAACTATGGCTACACCTTC
>TRBJ1-2|TRBV2|.|.
CASRPQGNSGYTF
TGTGCCAGCAGACCTCAGGGTAACAGTGGCTACACCTTC
>TRBJ2-7|TRBV11-2|.|.
CASSSPTGNSYEQYF
TGTGCCAGCAGCTCTCCGACAGGAAACTCCTACGAGCAGTACTTC
>TRBJ2-2|TRBV4-1|TRBD2|.
CASSRSGGNTGELFF
TGCGCCAGCAGCCGTAGCGGGGGGAACACCGGGGAGCTGTTTTTT
>TRBJ1-1|TRBV5-3|.|.
CARSLPKQISTLKAFF
TGTGCCAGAAGCTTGCCCAAACAGATCTCGACATTGAAAGCTTTCTTT
>TRBJ2-7|TRBV10-1|TRBD1|few
CASGTGGGEQYF
TGCGCCAGCGGGACAGGGGGAGGCGAGCAGTACTTC
>TRBJ2-7|TRBV7-2|TRBD1|.
CASSGTTGEGRHEQYF
TGTGCCAGCAGCGGCACGACAGGGGAAGGACGGCACGAGCAGTACTTC
>TRBJ2-5|TRBV6-1|TRBD2|.
CASSETGGQETQYF
TGTGCCAGCAGTGAAACGGGGGGCCAAGAGACCCAGTACTTC
>TRBJ2-1|TRBV18|TRBD1|.
CASSLVETGFYEQFF
TGTGCCAGCTCACTTGTCGAGACAGGGTTCTATGAGCAGTTCTTC
>TRBJ1-1|TRBV7-8|.|once
CASSLATGMNTEAFF
TGTGCCAGCAGCTTAGCAACAGGGATGAACACTGAAGCTTTCTTT
>TRBJ1-2|TRBV10-1|TRBD1|.
CASSRGQNYGYTF
TGCGCCAGCAGTAGGGGACAGAACTATGGCTACACCTTC
>TRBJ1-3|TRBV13|.|.
CASSFGRMGLQLRNTIYF
TGTGCCAGCAGCTTTGGGCGAATGGGACTGCAATTGCGAAACACCATATATTTT
>TRBJ2-1|TRBV11-2|TRBD2|.
CASRFLAGGYNEQFF
TGTGCCAGCAGATTCCTAGCGGGGGGTTATAATGAGCAGTTCTTC
>TRBJ1-5|TRBV28|.|.
CATHMVPPNQPQHF
TGTGCCACGCACATGGTTCCCCCTAATCAGCCCCAGCATTTT
>TRBJ2-7|TRBV5-1|.|.
CASSILYRDKAYEQYF
TGCGCCAGCAGCATTCTATACCGGGACAAGGCGTACGAGCAGTACTTC
>TRBJ2-1|TRBV5-1|.|.
CASSPQQEFEQFF
TGCGCCAGCAGCCCCCAACAGGAGTTTGAGCAGTTCTTC
>TRBJ1-1|TRBV5-1|TRBD1|.
CASSLWGDRARVEAFF
TGCGCCAGCAGCTTGTGGGGGGACAGGGCGAGGGTGGAGGCTTTCTTT
>TRBJ1-4|TRBV7-9|.|few
CASSPSNEKLFF
TGTGCCAGCAGCCCTTCTAATGAAAAACTGTTTTTT
>TRBJ2-1|TRBV5-1|.|.
CASSLDRMNEQFF
TGCGCCAGCAGCTTGGACAGGATGAATGAGCAGTTCTTC
>TRBJ2-7|TRBV13|.|few
CASSSSRQGSYEQYF
TGTGCCAGCAGCTCCTCGCGTCAGGGCTCCTACGAGCAGTACTTC
>TRBJ1-1|TRBV7-2|TRBD1|few
CASSSTGGKAFF
TGTGCCAGCAGCTCAACAGGGGGTAAAGCTTTCTTT
>TRBJ2-7|TRBV5-6|TRBD2|.
CASSSLRGSSYEQYF
TGTGCCAGCAGCTCCCTACGCGGGAGCTCCTACGAGCAGTACTTC
>TRBJ1-5|TRBV6-6|.|.
CASSYGEQPQHF
TGTGCCAGCAGTTACGGGGAGCAGCCCCAGCATTTT